Listed below are T cell receptor beta chains from one sample, sequenced in a study of T cell responses to AZD1222 COVID-19 vaccine. Data came from immunoSEQ multiplex PCR; TCRdb stores just in-frame clones and leaves some out. The data hold about 140,000 clones, with around nine tenths observed a single time. The starting material was peripheral blood, obtained on day 0 of AZD1222 vaccination. These receptors were collected from an adult in good health. The CDR3 runs from the conserved cysteine through the conserved F or W. D genes are given only for firm matches. Part of the rows lack a size; the others show once, few, many or a class for expanded clones.

D gene,clone size,V gene,J gene,CDR3 protein,CDR3 DNA
.,.,TRBV12-5,TRBJ2-2,CASAKGIASGADLLAVNTGELFF,TGTGCTAGTGCCAAAGGTATTGCCTCGGGGGCAGACCTACTGGCGGTGAACACCGGGGAGCTGTTTTTT
.,.,TRBV29-1,TRBJ2-3,CSVEENAGDTQYF,TGCAGCGTTGAAGAGAACGCAGGGGATACGCAGTATTTT
TRBD2,.,TRBV27,TRBJ2-1,CASTPRGSGGYNEQFF,TGTGCCAGCACCCCCCGGGGGAGCGGGGGTTACAATGAGCAGTTCTTC
.,.,TRBV6-7,TRBJ2-1,CASRLKTGKYNEQFF,TGTGCCAGCAGACTGAAGACAGGAAAATACAATGAGCAGTTCTTC
.,.,TRBV6-1,TRBJ1-2,CASSEARVLSGYTF,TGTGCCAGCAGTGAAGCCCGGGTCTTATCTGGCTACACCTTC
.,.,TRBV27,TRBJ2-7,CASSYRSSYEQYF,TGTGCCAGCAGTTACCGGAGCTCCTACGAGCAGTACTTC
.,.,TRBV18,TRBJ2-7,CASSQIITGLSYEQYF,TGTGCCAGCTCACAAATCATCACAGGCCTCTCCTACGAGCAGTACTTC
.,.,TRBV19,TRBJ1-5,CASSVTGAGPQHF,TGTGCCAGTAGTGTAACAGGCGCAGGGCCCCAGCATTTT
.,.,TRBV5-6,TRBJ1-1,CASSRRDGPFAEAFF,TGTGCCAGCAGCAGGCGGGACGGGCCATTTGCTGAAGCTTTCTTT
.,once,TRBV6-5,TRBJ1-1,CASIPMAGVNTEAFF,TGTGCCAGCATTCCGATGGCAGGGGTGAACACTGAAGCTTTCTTT
.,.,TRBV19,TRBJ1-2,CASSTRQGAYGYTF,TGTGCCAGTAGTACCCGCCAGGGTGCCTATGGCTACACCTTC
TRBD1,.,TRBV10-3,TRBJ2-5,CAISEEPGQGETQYF,TGTGCCATCAGTGAAGAACCGGGACAGGGAGAGACCCAGTACTTC
TRBD1,.,TRBV11-2,TRBJ1-2,CASSLTGTGDLLGYTF,TGTGCCAGCAGCCTAACCGGGACAGGGGACCTACTTGGCTACACCTTC
.,.,TRBV18,TRBJ1-1,CASSPQGTSNTEAFF,TGTGCCAGCTCACCCCAGGGGACAAGCAACACTGAAGCTTTCTTT
TRBD2,few,TRBV10-3,TRBJ2-3,CAISGMGGSSSTDTQYF,TGTGCCATCAGTGGAATGGGCGGGAGCTCTAGCACAGATACGCAGTATTTT
TRBD2,.,TRBV19,TRBJ2-1,CASSNDVGRADFNEQFF,TGTGCCAGTAGTAACGATGTCGGGAGGGCCGACTTTAATGAGCAGTTCTTC
.,.,TRBV6-2/TRBV6-3,TRBJ2-7,CASSLRRGSYEQYF,TGTGCCAGCAGTTTAAGGAGGGGGTCCTACGAGCAGTACTTC
TRBD2,.,TRBV3-1/TRBV3-2,TRBJ2-2,CASSPPWRGQREFLTGELFF,TGTGCCAGCAGCCCCCCTTGGAGGGGCCAGCGGGAGTTCTTAACCGGGGAGCTGTTTTTT
TRBD2,.,TRBV28,TRBJ2-1,CASSLLPGGNEQFF,TGTGCCAGCAGTTTATTACCGGGAGGAAATGAGCAGTTCTTC
TRBD1,.,TRBV4-2,TRBJ2-6,CASSQVGTGGAGANVLTF,TGTGCCAGCAGCCAAGTTGGGACAGGGGGCGCTGGGGCCAACGTCCTGACTTTC
.,once,TRBV2,TRBJ1-4,CASSEFGWGGNEKLFF,TGTGCCAGCAGTGAATTTGGTTGGGGGGGAAATGAAAAACTGTTTTTT
TRBD1,.,TRBV4-1,TRBJ2-7,CASSQQGATTYEQYF,TGCGCCAGCAGCCAACAGGGGGCTACTACCTACGAGCAGTACTTC
.,once,TRBV18,TRBJ1-1,CASSPGGLGTEAFF,TGTGCCAGCTCACCTGGGGGATTGGGCACTGAAGCTTTCTTT
.,.,TRBV6-5,TRBJ1-6,CASSYSGRNGSPLHF,TGTGCCAGCAGTTACTCGGGCAGGAACGGTTCACCCCTCCACTTT
TRBD1,.,TRBV2,TRBJ2-3,CASRNTGVGSTDTQYF,TGTGCCAGCAGGAATACAGGGGTAGGGAGCACAGATACGCAGTATTTT
TRBD1,.,TRBV11-3,TRBJ1-6,CASRGGTANSPLHF,TGTGCCAGCAGAGGGGGGACAGCTAATTCACCCCTCCACTTT
TRBD1,.,TRBV24-1,TRBJ2-5,CATSDSRGPLQETQYF,TGTGCCACCAGTGATTCCAGGGGGCCCCTCCAAGAGACCCAGTACTTC
.,few,TRBV4-2,TRBJ2-1,CASSQAGTDEQFF,TGTGCCAGCAGCCAAGCGGGGACTGATGAGCAGTTCTTC
TRBD2,.,TRBV7-8,TRBJ2-7,CASSLSSSGFSYEQYF,TGTGCCAGCAGCTTATCCTCTAGCGGGTTCTCCTACGAGCAGTACTTC
TRBD2,.,TRBV7-2,TRBJ2-3,CASSLLLAGATHTQYF,TGTGCCAGCAGCTTATTACTAGCGGGAGCCACCCATACGCAGTATTTT
TRBD1,.,TRBV6-5,TRBJ1-1,CASSKWDRNTEAFF,TGTGCCAGCAGTAAATGGGACAGGAACACTGAAGCTTTCTTT